This T cell receptor (beta chain) was sequenced for a study of blood T cell repertoires in COVID-19 (dated by TCRdb to the early 2020s). Turning to the overall study: Samples covering the acute and convalescent phases of COVID-19 were provided by collaborators in the United States, Italy and Spain. The repertoires were released in a freely available public database meant as a resource for research on the immune response to SARS-CoV-2. The material from the prospective study consisted of cDNA or gDNA derived from T cells, B-cell-depleted T cells, or PBMCs. Subjects who had been exposed to COVID-19, were actively infected with it, or had recovered from it provided the deeply sampled blood TCRbeta repertoires that made up the dataset. A de-identified subject ID, COVID-19 status, age in years and sex were almost always included in the sample metadata. Samples came from the ongoing ImmuneRACE study (first 160 participants) plus 1,254 subjects from 6 global collaborators. HLA class I and class II types, where available, came from metadata supplied by the sample provider rather than from assay-based typing. Overall results and qualifications from the work: The quantity of clinical and demographic metadata differed by source and by participant and was supplied without curation.

From the germline V gene, CDR1 is SNHLY and CDR2 is FYNNEI. From the cysteine through the phenylalanine, the CDR3 covers 18 amino acids. Only the CDR3 DNA is retained, 54 bases long and in frame from the first base. Each collaborating institution followed its own protocols to collect whole blood in K2EDTA tubes. For TCRbeta analysis, collaborator samples were shipped as frozen whole blood, as isolated PBMCs, or as DNA extracted from either sample type. TCRbeta CDR3 regions were amplified from genomic DNA by means of the immunoSEQ Assay, a bias-controlled multiplex PCR. On the study's bioinformatics: The number of nucleated cells in each sample was estimated from the amplification of reference gene primers within the assay. Sequence reads were collapsed and filtered to measure the absolute abundance of every unique TCRbeta CDR3 rearrangement. Productive Simpson clonality was computed per sample as the square root of Simpson's diversity index over productive rearrangements. Drawn from immuneACCESS, this table holds only the in-frame rearrangements with V and J called that TCRdb kept. Clones are partly lost; checked studies trace under half to an unresolved V gene and leave the rest unexplained. V and J calls and clone size are copied from that table; D and trimming were computed from the DNA. For this sample the table gives 75,000 to 95,000 clones, of which approximately 90% were detected only once. The ten biggest clones cover 4.6% of the sample.

Comment on this clone: This receptor's antigen is unknown. At one end the junction does not follow the germline gene, possibly because of a read error.

Sequences were obtained from peripheral blood. The source is a man aged 50 to 59 with active COVID-19. Recombination joined TRBV2 with TRBJ2-7, and TRBD2 matches 9 of the central bases. CDR3 region: CASSDPGSGGRVSSEQYF. The nucleotide sequence is given as TGTGCCAGCAGTGACCCTGGGAGTGGCGGGAGGGTTTCCTCCGAGCAGTACTTC.